The 31 T cell receptor beta chains in this list originate from one sample, sequenced in a study of OX40 agonist ivuxolimab in advanced cancers. Method: immunoSEQ multiplex PCR; TCRdb's copy keeps in-frame clones and lacks some. The data hold 65,000 to 95,000 clones, with 85% to 95% observed a single time. This specimen consisted of CD4+ or CD8+ T cells sorted from blood, obtained in a trial of the OX40 agonist ivuxolimab. The receptors originated from an adult with an advanced solid tumor such as melanoma, head and neck, liver or kidney cancer.

The chain recombines TRBV5-1 with TRBJ1-1; 10 bases are shared with TRBD1. The CDR3 loop spans 17 amino acids. CDR1 SGHRS and CDR2 YFSETQ come from the germline V gene. V lost 4 bases, J lost 0 bases, and 9 bases stayed unmatched. The CDR3 coding sequence is TGCGCCAGCAGCCCGGCCGGGACAGGGGCATTGAACACTGAAGCTTTCTTT. This encodes CASSPAGTGALNTEAFF.

V and J are TRBV4-1 and TRBJ2-7, with a tentative D call TRBD2 (5 bases). The CDR3 is 13 amino acids. Germline CDR1 reads MGHRA; CDR2 reads YSYEKL. Trimming pared 5 bases from V and 0 bases from J, leaving 8 bases between. CDR3 DNA sequence: TGCGCCAGCAGCGAGGGTCTCTCCTACGAGCAGTACTTC. Translated, it gives CASSEGLSYEQYF.

This chain uses TRBV9 with TRBJ2-1; 8 nucleotides match TRBD1. Trimming cost V 0 bases and J 9 bases; bases outside gene matches: 5. The germline V gene encodes CDR1 SGDLS and CDR2 YYNGEE. This CDR3 comprises 14 residues. The CDR3 coding sequence is TGTGCCAGCAGCGTAGCTACAGGGGGTGGTGAGCAGTTCTTC. This gives the protein CASSVATGGGEQFF.

The V gene is TRBV4-1, the J gene TRBJ1-6; TRBD1 agrees at 7 bases. CDR1 MGHRA and CDR2 YSYEKL come from the germline V gene. V lost 2 bases, J lost 10 bases, and 14 bases stayed unmatched. CDR3 length: 17 residues. The CDR3 DNA sequence: TGCGCCAGCAGCCAATACAAGGACAGGCCTTCCGGCTCACCCCTCCACTTT. This codes for CASSQYKDRPSGSPLHF.

V gene TRBV4-3 combines with J gene TRBJ2-1; D call uncertain. Trimming cost V 0 bases and J 3 bases, with 9 bases left between them. The CDR3 sequence is 15 residues long. CDR1 is LGHNA and CDR2 is YSLEER in the germline V gene. The CDR3 nucleotides are TGCGCCAGCAGCCAAGATAAACAAAACTACAATGAGCAGTTCTTC. Translating gives CASSQDKQNYNEQFF.

The chain recombines TRBV9 with TRBJ2-2; D ambiguous. Germline V gives CDR1 SGDLS, CDR2 YYNGEE. Trimming pared 7 bases from V and 6 bases from J, leaving 22 bases between. This CDR3 region has 16 residues. DNA of the CDR3: TGTGCCAGCTGTGAATTTGATGTGTACGCCTCCGGGGAGCTGTTTTTT. Translation gives CASCEFDVYASGELFF.

The chain is built from TRBV2 and TRBJ1-1; 7 bases are shared with TRBD1. The germline gives CDR1 SNHLY, CDR2 FYNNEI. V shed 5 bases, J shed 5 bases, and the junction held 8 bases outside the gene matches. The CDR3 is 14 residues long. The CDR3 loop is CASSFKTGRTEAFF. CDR3 nucleotide sequence: TGTGCCAGCAGTTTTAAGACAGGGAGGACTGAAGCTTTCTTT.

This clone was detected only once. The CDR3 DNA reads TGTGCCAGTAGTATTAGGGAGGTACCCTACGAGCAGTACTTC. This gives the protein CASSIREVPYEQYF. The V call is TRBV19, the J call TRBJ2-7; D possibly corresponds to TRBD2 (6 bases). V was clipped by 3 bases and J by 2 bases, with 11 bases between them. Germline CDR1 reads LNHDA; CDR2 reads SQIVND (reference sequence). The CDR3 totals 14 residues.

J is TRBJ2-3 and V is TRBV6-5; unclear D gene. The CDR3 runs 13 residues. The V end was cut by 6 bases, the J end by 3 bases, with 10 bases between. Germline lookup yields CDR1 MNHEY and CDR2 SVGAGI. CDR3 sequence: CASSHPLTDTQYF. The CDR3 region has the DNA TGTGCCAGCAGCCACCCCTTGACAGATACGCAGTATTTT.

V usage is TRBV5-6 and J usage is TRBJ1-1, with D tentatively TRBD1 (6 bases). The CDR3 runs to 13 residues. V lost 5 bases, J lost 10 bases, and 18 bases lay in between. Germline V lookup: CDR1 SGHDT, CDR2 YYEEEE. The CDR3 protein is CASSSRRGGRAFF. Here the CDR3 DNA reads TGTGCCAGCAGTTCGAGGAGAGGGGGGCGAGCTTTCTTT.

This chain connects TRBV6-5 to TRBJ2-7; 7 bases match TRBD1. This CDR3 has 14 residues. Trimming took 2 bases from V and 2 from J; bases not matched to a gene: 3. Germline values: CDR1 MNHEY, CDR2 SVGAGI. The CDR3 region is CASSYPGTAYEQYF. CDR3 sequence (DNA): TGTGCCAGCAGTTACCCCGGGACAGCCTACGAGCAGTACTTC.

This chain connects TRBV4-1 to TRBJ1-1; 7 bases are shared with TRBD1. This CDR3 is 15 amino acids long. J lost 0 bases, V lost 0 bases, and 1 base had no gene match. Germline V gives CDR1 MGHRA, CDR2 YSYEKL. CDR3 coding DNA: TGCGCCAGCAGCCAAGATAGGGGGCTGAACACTGAAGCTTTCTTT. It yields the protein CASSQDRGLNTEAFF.

The rearrangement joins TRBV27 to TRBJ1-6; D is undetermined. The CDR3 is 16 amino acids. V was pared by 1 base and J by 7 bases, with 14 bases between. The germline V gene has CDR1 MNHEY and CDR2 SMNVEV (reference sequence). The CDR3 DNA follows: TGTGCCAGCAGTTTATTTGCTGGACGGAAAAATTCACCCCTCCACTTT. Amino acids: CASSLFAGRKNSPLHF.

The V gene is TRBV11-2, the J gene TRBJ1-1, with D maybe TRBD1 (5 bases). The germline CDR1 and CDR2 sequences are SGHAT and FQNNGV. V was shortened by 5 bases and J by 3 bases, with 22 bases between the two germline ends. CDR3 length: 17 residues. The CDR3 DNA is TGTGCCAGCAGCCCCACCGGGGGAGGTGGTCCGGACACTGAAGCTTTCTTT. It yields the protein CASSPTGGGGPDTEAFF.

The V call is TRBV13, the J call TRBJ2-7, with 10 bases that match TRBD2. V trimming: 5 bases; J trimming: 4 bases; junction bases outside the gene matches: 8. There are 15 residues in the CDR3. Germline V gene data show CDR1 as PRHDT and CDR2 as FYEKMQ (reference sequence). In nucleotides, the CDR3 is TGTGCCAGCAGCGCAGGCCCTAGCGGGGGTTACGAGCAGTACTTC. It is translated as CASSAGPSGGYEQYF.

The table lists this clone with a few counts. The chain is built from TRBV6-6 and TRBJ2-3; 9 bases align to TRBD2. This CDR3 is built from 16 residues. The V gene's germline CDR1 is MNHNY and CDR2 SVGAGI (reference sequence). V lost 0 bases to trimming and J lost 4 bases; unmatched junction nucleotides: 5. The CDR3 is CASSYSLGLASDTQYF. CDR3 nucleotides: TGTGCCAGCAGTTACTCTCTGGGACTAGCATCAGATACGCAGTATTTT.

CDR3 residues: CASSWKGFSSHEQYF. The CDR3 DNA reads TGTGCCAGCAGTTGGAAGGGCTTCAGTTCACACGAGCAGTACTTC. The chain combines TRBV27 with TRBJ2-7; the D is unclear. Germline V CDR1 and CDR2: MNHEY, SMNVEV (reference sequence). The CDR3 is 15 residues long. V was shortened by 4 bases and J by 5 bases, with 18 bases between the two germline ends.

The V and J genes are TRBV5-6 and TRBJ2-3, with TRBD1 matching over 8 bases. V shed 0 bases, J shed 1 base, and the junction held 1 base outside the gene matches. Germline V gene data show CDR1 as SGHDT and CDR2 as YYEEEE. This CDR3 contains 15 residues. CDR3 bases: TGTGCCAGCAGCTTGGCAGGGGGCCGCACAGATACGCAGTATTTT. Its protein is CASSLAGGRTDTQYF.

Written as DNA, the CDR3 is TGTGCCAGCAGTATACACTCGACAGGGGGCGTGGAGGAGACCCAGTACTTC. Protein: CASSIHSTGGVEETQYF. The rearrangement uses TRBV27 and TRBJ2-5, with TRBD1 matching over 10 bases. CDR3 length equals 17 residues. V lost 5 bases, J lost 5 bases, and 14 bases stayed unmatched. Germline-derived CDR1 and CDR2 are MNHEY and SMNVEV (reference sequence).

This chain links TRBV5-4 with TRBJ2-6; 11 bases fit TRBD1. The V gene end was trimmed by 4 bases and the J gene end by 0 bases; junction bases not matched to a gene: 9. The CDR3 totals 19 residues. Germline-derived CDR1 and CDR2 are SGHNT and YYREEE (reference sequence). The CDR3 nucleotides are TGTGCCAGCAGCCCGAGGACAGGGGGCGTTAGCTCTGGGGCCAACGTCCTGACTTTC. This sequence encodes CASSPRTGGVSSGANVLTF.

This clone was seen just once. The rearrangement joins TRBV9 to TRBJ1-2; D call uncertain. Germline V lookup: CDR1 SGDLS, CDR2 YYNGEE. The CDR3 has 15 residues. V was cut by 0 bases and J by 4 bases, with 13 bases left in between. CDR3 DNA: TGTGCCAGCAGCGTAGCTGACCACCCAGTCTATGGCTACACCTTC. Amino acid sequence: CASSVADHPVYGYTF.

The J gene is TRBJ1-3, the V gene TRBV6-1; TRBD1 might be the D (6 bases). V lost 1 base to trimming and J lost 2 bases, with 9 bases between them. Per germline, CDR1 MNHNS and CDR2 SASEGT. CDR3 length equals 15 residues. Written as DNA, the CDR3 is TGTGCCAGCAGTGAAGATGAGGGGGCTGGAAACACCATATATTTT. It specifies CASSEDEGAGNTIYF.

The chain joins TRBV7-8 to TRBJ1-5; TRBD1 aligns across 7 bases. The germline CDR1 and CDR2 sequences are SGHVS and FQNEAQ. The CDR3 covers 17 residues. Losses at the gene ends were 0 bases for V and 1 base for J; bases not matched to a gene: 6. The CDR3 region has the DNA TGTGCCAGCAGCTTAGCCCTACAGGGGACAAGCAATCAGCCCCAGCATTTT. It encodes CASSLALQGTSNQPQHF.

This chain's CDR3 is CASRASAQYF. CDR3 sequence (DNA): TGTGCCAGCAGGGCCTCGGCCCAGTACTTC. This chain joins TRBV6-6 and TRBJ2-5; D is unclear. Trimming took 6 bases from V and 9 from J, leaving 8 bases between them. Germline V gene data show CDR1 as MNHNY and CDR2 as SVGAGI (reference sequence). This CDR3 contains 10 residues.

The chain couples TRBV19 to TRBJ1-1; maybe TRBD1 (5 bases). CDR3 length: 13 residues. V lost 5 bases and J lost 3, with 10 bases in between. Germline CDR1 and CDR2: LNHDA and SQIVND (reference sequence). The CDR3 coding sequence is TGTGCCAGTAGTGCCAGGGCACACACTGAAGCTTTCTTT. This sequence encodes CASSARAHTEAFF.

This chain connects TRBV27 to TRBJ2-7; 8 bases are shared with TRBD1. The CDR3 covers 14 residues. The germline V gene has CDR1 MNHEY and CDR2 SMNVEV (reference sequence). The ends lost 6 bases at V and 4 bases at J; junction bases unmatched: 8. CDR3 region: CASSTGTGLYEQYF. The DNA of the CDR3 is TGTGCCAGCAGCACCGGGACAGGCCTATACGAGCAGTACTTC.

The chain couples TRBV7-6 to TRBJ1-6, with TRBD1 as a possible D gene (6 bases). Germline V gene data show CDR1 as SGHVS and CDR2 as FNYEAQ. The CDR3 spans 13 residues. Trimming took 5 bases from V and 7 from J, leaving 9 bases between them. For the CDR3, the DNA is TGTGCCAGCAGCCGGACAGAAAATTCACCCCTCCACTTT. Translation: CASSRTENSPLHF.

The genes are TRBV5-5 and TRBJ2-2; tentative D call: TRBD2 (6 bases). Trimming left V 0 bases short and J 7 bases short, with 13 bases between. CDR3 length: 15 amino acids. Germline loops: CDR1 SGHKS, CDR2 YYEKEE (reference sequence). The DNA for the CDR3 is TGTGCCAGCAGCTTGGTATGGAGGGCGAACGGGGAGCTGTTTTTT. Translation: CASSLVWRANGELFF. Supplemented by reference TRBV5-5 and TRBJ2-2, the full variable domain reads DAGVTQSPTHLIKTRGQQVTLRCSPISGHKSVSWYQQVLGQGPQFIFQYYEKEERGRGNFPDRFSARQFPNYSSELNVNALLLGDSALYLCASSLVWRANGELFFGEGSRLTVL.

This rearrangement joins TRBV27 to TRBJ2-5; D gene ambiguous. The CDR3 spans 13 residues. Germline values: CDR1 MNHEY, CDR2 SMNVEV (reference sequence). V was trimmed by 3 bases and J by 5 bases, leaving 10 bases between them. The CDR3 bases are TGTGCCAGCAGTTTGGGCAATGTGGAGACCCAGTACTTC. This gives the protein CASSLGNVETQYF.

J is TRBJ2-5 and V is TRBV7-9; tentative D call: TRBD1 (6 bases). CDR3 length: 14 residues. Germline assignment: CDR1 SEHNR and CDR2 FQNEAQ (reference sequence). Trimming took off 5 bases at V and 1 base at J, with 11 bases between the two ends. Written as DNA, the CDR3 is TGTGCCAGCAGCACTACGGACAGCCAAGAGACCCAGTACTTC. This sequence encodes CASSTTDSQETQYF.

In its sample, this clone was seen a few times. The chain joins TRBV27 to TRBJ1-6; D is perhaps TRBD1 (5 bases). Trimming shortened V by 3 bases and J by 7 bases, and 13 bases separated the two germline ends. The CDR3 has 15 residues. The germline V gene has CDR1 MNHEY and CDR2 SMNVEV (reference sequence). CDR3 nucleotide sequence: TGTGCCAGCAGTTTCGGAAAGGGACTAAATTCACCCCTCCACTTT. Translation: CASSFGKGLNSPLHF.